This T cell receptor (beta chain) was recovered during a study of T cells after posttransplantation cyclophosphamide. Generated by immunoSEQ multiplex PCR, the TCRdb table keeps only in-frame clones and is missing some. The sample includes fewer than 35,000 clones, none of them occurring once. General study findings and limits: Blood and skin or GI T cell repertoires showed limited TRB overlap. Donor-recipient repertoire similarity was low at 1-2 months, rising over year one.

A few counts support this clone. Its antigen is still unknown. CDR1 MNHNY and CDR2 SVGAGI come from the germline V gene (reference sequence). V shed 4 bases, J shed 0 bases, and the junction held 2 bases outside the gene matches. There are 14 residues in the CDR3. The receptor comes from a woman aged 25 to 39 in good health and a related stem cell transplant donor. The sequenced sample consisted of PBMCs. The rearrangement links TRBV6-6 to TRBJ2-5; TRBD2 aligns across 7 bases. CDR3 residues: CASSFGLDQETQYF. The CDR3 coding sequence is TGTGCCAGCAGTTTTGGACTAGACCAAGAGACCCAGTACTTC.